A selection of T cell receptor beta chains follows, all from one sample in a study of T cells in Graves' hyperthyroidism and ophthalmopathy. TCRdb reanalysed the multiplex PCR reads using MiXCR and keeps one entry per CDR3 protein. The sample has about 580,000 distinct CDR3 sequences; 35% to 55% are singletons. The sample was peripheral blood or thyroid tissue (not recorded which). Source of these receptors: a woman younger than 30 with Graves' hyperthyroidism. Both conserved end residues are part of each CDR3. D genes are given only for firm matches. Clone size is shown for a subset of rows, as once, few, many or a class of expanded clone.

j_call,d_call,clone_size,cdr3_length,v_call,cdr3_nt,cdr3_aa
TRBJ2-7,TRBD1,NA,14,TRBV29-1,TGCAGCGTTGATGGCGGGACAGGGATGGGGGAGCAGTACTTC,CSVDGGTGMGEQYF
TRBJ1-5,TRBD1,NA,14,TRBV20-1,TGCAGTGCCCCCCGGGACAGGGACAATCAGCCCCAGCATTTT,CSAPRDRDNQPQHF
TRBJ2-7,NA,many,14,TRBV5-5,TGTGCCAGCAGCTTGACGGGACTGCTCTCGGAGCAGTACTTC,CASSLTGLLSEQYF
TRBJ2-1,NA,NA,14,TRBV24-1,TGTGCCACCGGGGGACTTAGCTCCTACAATGAGCAGTTCTTC,CATGGLSSYNEQFF
TRBJ2-7,NA,many,11,TRBV7-9,TGTGCCAGCACCCGGGGAGGCGAGCAGTACTTC,CASTRGGEQYF
TRBJ2-7,NA,many,15,TRBV9,TGTGCCAGCAGCGTAGATGGGACACGAGGGCACGAGCAGTACTTC,CASSVDGTRGHEQYF
TRBJ2-5,NA,NA,18,TRBV3-1,TGTGCCAGCAGCCAAGTACGAGGAGGGTTGGGGCCCAAGGAGACCCAGTACTTC,CASSQVRGGLGPKETQYF
TRBJ2-5,NA,NA,15,TRBV11-1,TGTGCCAGCAGCATCTCCGGGACCGCGGGAGAGACCCAGTACTTC,CASSISGTAGETQYF
TRBJ1-6,NA,NA,14,TRBV10-3,TGTGCCATCAGTGATCTCCGGGGGGATTCACCCCTCCACTTT,CAISDLRGDSPLHF
TRBJ2-3,TRBD2,NA,16,TRBV7-8,TGTGCCAGCAGCCAAACGGGACTAGCGTACACAGATACGCAGTATTTT,CASSQTGLAYTDTQYF
TRBJ2-1,NA,NA,12,TRBV5-1,TGCGCCAGCAGCCTAGACGACAATGAGCAGTTCTTC,CASSLDDNEQFF
TRBJ1-2,NA,NA,13,TRBV15,TGTGCCACCAGCAGTGAAGAACCGGGGGGCTACACCTTC,CATSSEEPGGYTF
TRBJ1-4,NA,few,13,TRBV18,TGTGCCAGCTCACCGCCAGACAATGAAAAACTGTTTTTT,CASSPPDNEKLFF
TRBJ1-1,NA,NA,15,TRBV20-1,TGCAGTGCTAGAGATTTCCGGGGTCATAACACTGAAGCTTTCTTT,CSARDFRGHNTEAFF
TRBJ2-7,NA,NA,16,TRBV15,TGTGCCACCAGCAGAGCCCGCTCCTCAGTGATCGACGAGCAGTACTTC,CATSRARSSVIDEQYF
TRBJ1-4,NA,many,14,TRBV3-1,TGTGCCAGCAGCGGAGGTTGGCCTAATGAAAAACTGTTTTTT,CASSGGWPNEKLFF
TRBJ1-2,NA,NA,15,TRBV11-3,TGTGCCAGCAGCTTGGGACTAGCGGGAGGCTCTGGCTACACCTTC,CASSLGLAGGSGYTF
TRBJ1-5,NA,NA,13,TRBV29-1,TGCAGTGACGTACAGGGAAGCAATCAGCCCCAGCATTTT,CSDVQGSNQPQHF
TRBJ2-7,TRBD2,NA,16,TRBV29-1,TGCAGCGTTGCGGGGCGACGCGGACTAGCGGGAGGAGAGCAGTACTTC,CSVAGRRGLAGGEQYF
TRBJ2-5,TRBD1,many,12,TRBV5-8,TGTGCCATTCATGGACAGGGTGAGACCCAGTACTTC,CAIHGQGETQYF
TRBJ2-7,NA,many,14,TRBV7-6,TGTGCCAGCAGCCCCGGCCCACCCCTCTACGAGCAGTACTTC,CASSPGPPLYEQYF
TRBJ2-3,TRBD2,NA,15,TRBV19,TGTGCCAGTAGGCCGACTAGCCAGAACACAGATACGCAGTATTTT,CASRPTSQNTDTQYF
TRBJ2-7,NA,many,13,TRBV2,TGTGCCAGCAGCGCGGGACGGACCTACGAGCAGTACTTC,CASSAGRTYEQYF
TRBJ1-3,NA,NA,11,TRBV7-9,TGTGCAGAAAAGTCCGGAAACACCATATATTTT,CAEKSGNTIYF
TRBJ1-5,NA,many,17,TRBV27,TGTGCCAGCAGACAAAGCGCGGGGGCAGGAGGGAATCAGCCCCAGCATTTT,CASRQSAGAGGNQPQHF
TRBJ1-2,TRBD1,many,13,TRBV6-6,TGTGCCAGCAGCCTGGGACAGGAATATGACTACACCTTC,CASSLGQEYDYTF
TRBJ2-7,NA,many,13,TRBV2,TGTGCCAGCAGTGGAGCAGGGGACTACGAGCAGTACTTC,CASSGAGDYEQYF
TRBJ1-4,NA,few,16,TRBV4-1,TGCGCCAGCAGCCAAGGGTACGCAGACAAAAATGAAAAACTGTTTTTT,CASSQGYADKNEKLFF
TRBJ2-5,TRBD2,NA,14,TRBV7-2,TGTGCCAGCAGCTTAGATGGGACTAGCGGGAGTAGGTACTTC,CASSLDGTSGSRYF
TRBJ2-2,NA,many,13,TRBV20-1,TGCAGTGCTTGGGGACTGGACACCGGGGAGCTGTTTTTT,CSAWGLDTGELFF
TRBJ1-6,NA,NA,15,TRBV10-3,TGTGCCATCAGTGATCGGCAGGGGAATAATTCACCCCTCCACTTT,CAISDRQGNNSPLHF
TRBJ2-7,NA,few,13,TRBV29-1,TGCAGCGCCGGAGGGACGGGCTACAATGAGCAGTACTTC,CSAGGTGYNEQYF
TRBJ2-7,NA,many,16,TRBV7-8,TGTGCCAGCAGCTTAGCGGTGGGACTTGGAGGCTACGAGCAGTACTTC,CASSLAVGLGGYEQYF
TRBJ1-2,NA,many,10,TRBV6-2/TRBV6-3,TGTGCCAGCAGGAACTATGGCTACACCTTC,CASRNYGYTF
TRBJ1-2,NA,once,14,TRBV7-3,TGTGCCAGCAGCCGCTTGGGTGGGTCGGACGGCTACACCTTC,CASSRLGGSDGYTF
TRBJ2-7,TRBD2,many,15,TRBV13,TGTGCCAGCAGCTCAGGGGAGGGACTAGCCTACGAGCAGTACTTC,CASSSGEGLAYEQYF
TRBJ1-5,NA,many,15,TRBV5-1,TGCGCCAGCAGCTTGTCCCCTTCTAGCAATCAGCCCCAGCATTTT,CASSLSPSSNQPQHF
TRBJ2-5,NA,NA,11,TRBV7-2,TGTGCCAGCAGCGTCGCCGGGACACAGTACTTC,CASSVAGTQYF
TRBJ2-7,TRBD1,NA,14,TRBV27,TGTGCCAGCAGTTTCTTCAGGGGGCCCTACGAGCAGTACTTC,CASSFFRGPYEQYF
TRBJ2-1,NA,NA,15,TRBV7-6,TGTGCCAGCAGCTCCCCCGGGACCCGAACCAATGAGCAGTTCTTC,CASSSPGTRTNEQFF
TRBJ1-1,TRBD1,NA,16,TRBV5-1,TGCGCCAGCAGCTCCAGGGGGGGGTCTTTTGACACTGAAGCTTTCTTT,CASSSRGGSFDTEAFF
TRBJ1-5,NA,NA,12,TRBV7-6,TGTGCCAGCAGCCTAGGGATTGGGCCCCAGCATTTT,CASSLGIGPQHF
TRBJ1-1,NA,many,13,TRBV20-1,TGCAGTGCTCTACGGGGAGAGGACACTGAAGCTTTCTTT,CSALRGEDTEAFF
TRBJ2-7,NA,NA,16,TRBV6-5,TGTGCCAGCAGTTACTCGAAGGTAGACCCACTCCGCGAGCAGTACTTC,CASSYSKVDPLREQYF
TRBJ1-2,NA,NA,14,TRBV5-1,TGCGCCAGCAGCTTGACGCGCGTTCCTCGTGGCTACACCTTC,CASSLTRVPRGYTF
TRBJ1-1,NA,many,13,TRBV6-1,TGTGCCAGCAGTGACAGTAAGAACACTGAAGCTTTCTTT,CASSDSKNTEAFF
TRBJ2-7,TRBD1,NA,15,TRBV7-9,TGTGCCAGCAGCTTAGCGGGGACAGAAGCCTACGAGCAGTACTTC,CASSLAGTEAYEQYF
TRBJ2-7,TRBD2,NA,13,TRBV20-1,TGCAGTGCTCCACTAGCGGGCCTCTACGAGCAGTACTTC,CSAPLAGLYEQYF
TRBJ1-1,NA,many,15,TRBV5-1,TGCGCCAGCAGCTTCTTGACGGACATGAACACTGAAGCTTTCTTT,CASSFLTDMNTEAFF
TRBJ1-5,NA,many,17,TRBV10-3,TGTGCCATCAGTGAGTCGCTGGGACCGGGAGTTAATCAGCCCCAGCATTTT,CAISESLGPGVNQPQHF
TRBJ1-5,TRBD1,NA,12,TRBV29-1,TGCAGCGTTCCACCCCAGGGGGAGACCCAGCATTTT,CSVPPQGETQHF
TRBJ1-1,NA,many,18,TRBV7-9,TGTGCCAGCAGCCCTCCCTTACTACCAGGGGCGGAGGGAGCTGAAGCTTTCTTT,CASSPPLLPGAEGAEAFF
TRBJ2-7,TRBD2,NA,13,TRBV11-2,TGTGCCAGCTTGGGGACTAGCGGGAGCGAGCAGTACTTC,CASLGTSGSEQYF